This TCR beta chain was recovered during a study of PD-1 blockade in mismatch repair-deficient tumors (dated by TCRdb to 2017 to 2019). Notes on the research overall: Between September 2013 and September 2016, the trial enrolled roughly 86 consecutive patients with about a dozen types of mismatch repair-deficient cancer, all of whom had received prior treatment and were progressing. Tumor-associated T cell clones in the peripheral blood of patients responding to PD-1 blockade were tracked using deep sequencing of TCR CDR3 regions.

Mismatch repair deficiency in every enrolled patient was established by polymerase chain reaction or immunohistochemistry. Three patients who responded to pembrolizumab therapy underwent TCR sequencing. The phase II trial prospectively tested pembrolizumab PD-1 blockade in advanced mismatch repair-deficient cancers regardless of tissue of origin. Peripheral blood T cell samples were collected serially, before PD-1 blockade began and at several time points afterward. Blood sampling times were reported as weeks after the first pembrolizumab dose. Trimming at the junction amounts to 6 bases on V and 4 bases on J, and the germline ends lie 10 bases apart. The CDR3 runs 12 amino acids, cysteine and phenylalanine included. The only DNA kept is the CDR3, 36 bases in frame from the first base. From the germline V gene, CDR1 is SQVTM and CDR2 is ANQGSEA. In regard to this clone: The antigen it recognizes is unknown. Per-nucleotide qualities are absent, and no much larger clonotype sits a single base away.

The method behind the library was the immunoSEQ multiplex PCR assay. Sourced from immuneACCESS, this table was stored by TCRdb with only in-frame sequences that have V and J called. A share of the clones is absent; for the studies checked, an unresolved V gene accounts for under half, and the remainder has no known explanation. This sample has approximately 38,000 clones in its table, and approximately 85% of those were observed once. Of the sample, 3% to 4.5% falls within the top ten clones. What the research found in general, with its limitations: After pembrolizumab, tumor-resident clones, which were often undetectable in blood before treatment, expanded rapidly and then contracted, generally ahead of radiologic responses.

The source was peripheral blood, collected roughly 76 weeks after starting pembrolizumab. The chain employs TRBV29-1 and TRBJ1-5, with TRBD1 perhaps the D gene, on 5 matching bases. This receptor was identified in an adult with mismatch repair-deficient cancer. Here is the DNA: TGCAGCGTAGCAGGGTATAATCAGCCCCAGCATTTT. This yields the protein CSVAGYNQPQHF.